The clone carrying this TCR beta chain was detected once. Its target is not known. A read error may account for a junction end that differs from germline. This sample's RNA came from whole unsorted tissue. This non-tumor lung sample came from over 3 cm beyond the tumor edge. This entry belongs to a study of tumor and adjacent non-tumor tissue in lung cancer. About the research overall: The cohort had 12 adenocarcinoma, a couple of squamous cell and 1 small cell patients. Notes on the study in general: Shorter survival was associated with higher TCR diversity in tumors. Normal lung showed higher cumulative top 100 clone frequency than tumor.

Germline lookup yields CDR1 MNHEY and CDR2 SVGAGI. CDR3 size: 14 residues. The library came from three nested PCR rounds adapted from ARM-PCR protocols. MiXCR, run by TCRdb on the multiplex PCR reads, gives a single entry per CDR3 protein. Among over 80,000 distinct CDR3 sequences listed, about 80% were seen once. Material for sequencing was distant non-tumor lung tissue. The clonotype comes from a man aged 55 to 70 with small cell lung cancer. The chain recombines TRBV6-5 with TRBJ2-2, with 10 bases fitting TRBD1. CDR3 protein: CASSSGQGTVELFF. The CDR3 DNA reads TGTGCCAGCAGTTCGGGACAGGGGACCGTGGAGTTGTTTTTT.